The 6 T cell receptor beta chains in this list originate from one sample, sequenced in a study of shared clonotypes between healthy human individuals. Sequenced by immunoSEQ multiplex PCR; TCRdb stores in-frame clones only, minus some. Among a few million clones listed, just over 90% were seen once. Specimen: naive CD4+ T cells from PBMCs. The sample's subset: CD45RA+ positively selected. The origin of the receptors is a man between 18 and 35 years old in good health. Some clones in this sample may be carry-over from other donors' samples.

With respect to this clone: The same CDR3 also results from other DNA sequences found in this sample. The CDR3 bases are TGTGCCAGCAGTCCCTCTTACCAAGAGACCCAGTACTTC. It is translated as CASSPSYQETQYF. This sequence joins TRBV27 and TRBJ2-5, with unresolved D. Trimming took 5 bases from V and 0 from J, leaving 7 bases between them. Per the germline V gene, CDR1 is MNHEY and CDR2 is SMNVEV (reference sequence). The CDR3 contains 13 residues.

The V and J genes are TRBV11-3 and TRBJ2-1, with D possibly matching TRBD2 (6 bases). Trimming took off 5 bases at V and 0 bases at J, with 11 bases between the two ends. This CDR3 contains 15 residues. The germline V gene encodes CDR1 SGHNT and CDR2 YENEEA. CDR3: CASSRRGTSYNEQFF. DNA of the CDR3: TGTGCCAGCAGCCGACGGGGGACCTCCTACAATGAGCAGTTCTTC.

The chain recombines TRBV7-3 with TRBJ2-1; D is unresolved. Germline V lookup: CDR1 SGHTA, CDR2 FQGTGA. The CDR3 consists of 15 residues. The V end was cut by 2 bases, the J end by 6 bases, with 14 bases between. The CDR3 nucleotides are TGTGCCAGCAGCTTAGGCACAACGTGGGGCAATGAGCAGTTCTTC. The encoded protein is CASSLGTTWGNEQFF.

This chain joins TRBV29-1 and TRBJ2-3; TRBD2 aligns across 9 bases. Per the germline V gene, CDR1 is SQVTM and CDR2 is ANQGSEA. The CDR3 covers 13 residues. V shed 7 bases, J shed 4 bases, and the junction held 6 bases outside the gene matches. The CDR3 bases are TGCAGCGCTGCGGGAGGGCCCCCAGATACGCAGTATTTT. Translating it yields CSAAGGPPDTQYF.

This clone was picked up one time. The V and J genes are TRBV7-2 and TRBJ2-7; perhaps TRBD2 as D (7 bases). There are 15 residues in the CDR3. V was clipped by 1 base and J by 6 bases, with 16 bases between them. Germline values: CDR1 SGHTA, CDR2 FQGNSA. Here the CDR3 DNA reads TGTGCCAGCAGCTTAGGAGGGGGGGGACCCTCCGAGCAGTACTTC. This encodes CASSLGGGGPSEQYF. The full variable domain, completed using reference TRBV7-2 and TRBJ2-7, is GAGVSQSPSNKVTEKGKDVELRCDPISGHTALYWYRQSLGQGLEFLIYFQGNSAPDKSGLPSDRFSAERTGGSVSTLTIQRTQQEDSAVYLCASSLGGGGPSEQYFGPGTRLTVT.

With regard to this clone: Other DNA sequences in this specimen translate into the identical CDR3. The chain has TRBV28 and TRBJ2-7; no reliable D call. Deletions cut 2 bases from V and 3 bases from J, with 8 bases between. The CDR3 spans 13 residues. Germline V CDR1 and CDR2: MDHEN, SYDVKM. CDR3 protein: CASSLGQSYEQYF. The CDR3 DNA reads TGTGCCAGCAGTTTAGGGCAGAGCTACGAGCAGTACTTC.